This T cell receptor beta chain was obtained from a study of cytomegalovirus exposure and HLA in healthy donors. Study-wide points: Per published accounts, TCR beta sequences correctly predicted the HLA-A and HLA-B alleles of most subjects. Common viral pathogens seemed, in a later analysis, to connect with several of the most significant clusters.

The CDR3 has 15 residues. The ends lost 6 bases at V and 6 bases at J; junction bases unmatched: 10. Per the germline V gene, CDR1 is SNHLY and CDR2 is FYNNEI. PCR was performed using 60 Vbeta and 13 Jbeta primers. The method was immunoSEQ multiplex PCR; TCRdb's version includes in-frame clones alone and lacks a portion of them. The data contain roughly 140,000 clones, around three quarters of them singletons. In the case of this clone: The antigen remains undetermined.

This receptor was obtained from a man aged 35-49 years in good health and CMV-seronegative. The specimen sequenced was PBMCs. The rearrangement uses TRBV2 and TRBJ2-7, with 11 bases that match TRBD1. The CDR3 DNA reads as TGTGCCAGCAGAGCCCGGGACAGGGGGACCCGCGAGCAGTACTTC. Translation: CASRARDRGTREQYF.